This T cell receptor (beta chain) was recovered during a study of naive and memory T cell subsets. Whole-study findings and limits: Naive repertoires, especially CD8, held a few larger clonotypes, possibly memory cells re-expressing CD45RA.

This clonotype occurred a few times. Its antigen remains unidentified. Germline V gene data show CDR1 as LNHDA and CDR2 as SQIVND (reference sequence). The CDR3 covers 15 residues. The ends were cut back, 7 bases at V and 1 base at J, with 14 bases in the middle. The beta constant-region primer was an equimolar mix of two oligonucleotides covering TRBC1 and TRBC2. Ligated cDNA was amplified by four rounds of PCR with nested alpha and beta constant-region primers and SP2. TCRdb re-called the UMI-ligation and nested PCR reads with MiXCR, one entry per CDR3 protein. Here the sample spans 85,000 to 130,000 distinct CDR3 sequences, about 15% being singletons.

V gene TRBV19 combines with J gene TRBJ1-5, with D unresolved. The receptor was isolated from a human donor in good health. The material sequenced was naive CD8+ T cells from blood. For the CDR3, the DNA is TGTGCCAGTAATACCGGGGTAGGGAGCAATCAGCCCCAGCATTTT. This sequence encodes CASNTGVGSNQPQHF.